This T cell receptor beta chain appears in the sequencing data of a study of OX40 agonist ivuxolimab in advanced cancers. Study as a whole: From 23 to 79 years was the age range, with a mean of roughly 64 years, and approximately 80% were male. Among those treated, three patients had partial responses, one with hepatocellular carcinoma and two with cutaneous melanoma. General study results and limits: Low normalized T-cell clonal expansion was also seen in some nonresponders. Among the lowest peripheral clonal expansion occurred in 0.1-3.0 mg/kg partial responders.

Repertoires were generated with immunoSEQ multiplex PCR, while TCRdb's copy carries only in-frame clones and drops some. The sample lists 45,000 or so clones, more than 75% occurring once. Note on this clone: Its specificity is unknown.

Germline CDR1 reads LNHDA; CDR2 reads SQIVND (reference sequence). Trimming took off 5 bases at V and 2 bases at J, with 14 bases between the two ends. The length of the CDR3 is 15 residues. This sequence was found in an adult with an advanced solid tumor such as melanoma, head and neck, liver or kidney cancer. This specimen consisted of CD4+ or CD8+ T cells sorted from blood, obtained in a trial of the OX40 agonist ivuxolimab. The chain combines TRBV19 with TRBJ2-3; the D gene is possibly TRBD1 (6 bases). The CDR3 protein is CASSPPTGFTDTQYF. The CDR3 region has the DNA TGTGCCAGTAGTCCCCCAACAGGGTTCACAGATACGCAGTATTTT.